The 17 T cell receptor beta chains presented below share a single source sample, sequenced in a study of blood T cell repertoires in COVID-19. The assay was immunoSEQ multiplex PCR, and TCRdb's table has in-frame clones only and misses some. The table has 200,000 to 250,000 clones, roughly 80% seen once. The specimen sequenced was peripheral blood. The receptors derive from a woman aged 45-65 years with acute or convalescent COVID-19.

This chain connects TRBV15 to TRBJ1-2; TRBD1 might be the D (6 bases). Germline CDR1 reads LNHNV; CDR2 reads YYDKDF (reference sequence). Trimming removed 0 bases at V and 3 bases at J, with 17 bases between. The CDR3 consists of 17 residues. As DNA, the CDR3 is TGTGCCACCAGCAGAGATAACCGGGCAGGGGTTCACTATGGCTACACCTTC. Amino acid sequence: CATSRDNRAGVHYGYTF.

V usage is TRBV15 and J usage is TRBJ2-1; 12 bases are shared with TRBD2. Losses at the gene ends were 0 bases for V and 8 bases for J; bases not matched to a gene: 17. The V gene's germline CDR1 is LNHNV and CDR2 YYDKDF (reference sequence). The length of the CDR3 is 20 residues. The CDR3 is CATSRDMSLLAGGPKDEQFF. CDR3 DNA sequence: TGTGCCACCAGCAGAGACATGTCGCTCCTAGCGGGAGGGCCAAAGGATGAGCAGTTCTTC.

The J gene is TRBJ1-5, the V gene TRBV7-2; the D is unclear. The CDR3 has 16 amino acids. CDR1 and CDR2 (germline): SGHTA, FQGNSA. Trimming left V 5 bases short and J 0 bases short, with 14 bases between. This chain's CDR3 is CASSRDGEYSNQPQHF. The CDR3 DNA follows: TGTGCCAGCAGCCGCGATGGAGAATATAGCAATCAGCCCCAGCATTTT.

The CDR3 region is CASSIVGKTGQLSNQPQHF. In DNA, the CDR3 is TGTGCCAGTAGTATAGTTGGGAAGACCGGACAGCTAAGCAATCAGCCCCAGCATTTT. The rearrangement links TRBV19 to TRBJ1-5, with D tentatively TRBD1 (6 bases). From germline, CDR1 is LNHDA and CDR2 SQIVND (reference sequence). Trimming took off 1 base at V and 1 base at J, with 20 bases between the two ends. The CDR3 has 19 residues.

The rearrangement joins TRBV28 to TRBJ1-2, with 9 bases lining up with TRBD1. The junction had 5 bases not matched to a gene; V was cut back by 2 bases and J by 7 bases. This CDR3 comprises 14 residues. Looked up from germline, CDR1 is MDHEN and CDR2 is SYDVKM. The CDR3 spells CASSLRGDRAGYTF. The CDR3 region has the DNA TGTGCCAGCAGTTTACGAGGGGACAGGGCTGGCTACACCTTC.

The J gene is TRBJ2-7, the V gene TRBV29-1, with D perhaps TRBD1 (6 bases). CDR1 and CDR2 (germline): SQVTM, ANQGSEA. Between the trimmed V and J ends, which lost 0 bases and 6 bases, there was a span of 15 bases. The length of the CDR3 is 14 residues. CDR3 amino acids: CSVEEGNRVGEQYF. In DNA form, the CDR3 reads TGCAGCGTTGAAGAAGGGAACAGGGTGGGCGAGCAGTACTTC.

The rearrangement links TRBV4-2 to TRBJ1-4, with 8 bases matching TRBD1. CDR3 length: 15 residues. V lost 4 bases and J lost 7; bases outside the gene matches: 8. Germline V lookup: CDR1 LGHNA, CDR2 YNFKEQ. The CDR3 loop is CASSPRTGILEKLFF. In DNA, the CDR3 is TGTGCCAGCAGCCCAAGGACAGGGATTCTTGAAAAACTGTTTTTT.

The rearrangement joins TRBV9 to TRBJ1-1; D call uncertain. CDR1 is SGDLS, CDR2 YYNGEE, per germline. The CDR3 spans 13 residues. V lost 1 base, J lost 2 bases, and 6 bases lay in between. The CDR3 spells CASSVIENTEAFF. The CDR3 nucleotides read TGTGCCAGCAGCGTAATAGAAAACACTGAAGCTTTCTTT.

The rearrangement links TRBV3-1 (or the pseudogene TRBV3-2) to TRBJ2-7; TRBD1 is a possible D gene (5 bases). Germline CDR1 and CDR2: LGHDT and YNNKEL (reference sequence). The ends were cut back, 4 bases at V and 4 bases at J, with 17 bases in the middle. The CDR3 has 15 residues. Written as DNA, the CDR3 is TGTGCCAGCAGCCCGTCCGAACAGGCACTTTACGAGCAGTACTTC. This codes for CASSPSEQALYEQYF.

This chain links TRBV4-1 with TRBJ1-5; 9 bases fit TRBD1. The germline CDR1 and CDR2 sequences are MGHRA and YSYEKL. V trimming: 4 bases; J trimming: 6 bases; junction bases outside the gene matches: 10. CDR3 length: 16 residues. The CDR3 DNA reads TGCGCCAGCAGCCTACTCCCAACAGGGGGCTCTCAGCCCCAGCATTTT. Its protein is CASSLLPTGGSQPQHF.

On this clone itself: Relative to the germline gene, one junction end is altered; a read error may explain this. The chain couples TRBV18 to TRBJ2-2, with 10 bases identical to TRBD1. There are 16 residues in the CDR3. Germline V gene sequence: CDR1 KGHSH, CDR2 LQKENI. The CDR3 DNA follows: TGTGCCAGCTCACTAGACAGGGGGCGGAACGCCGGGGAGCTGTTTTTT. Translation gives CASSLDRGRNAGELFF.

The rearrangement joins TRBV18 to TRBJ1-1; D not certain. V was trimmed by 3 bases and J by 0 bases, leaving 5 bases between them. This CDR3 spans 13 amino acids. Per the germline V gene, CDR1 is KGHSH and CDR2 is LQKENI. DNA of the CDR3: TGTGCCAGCTCACCTCTTCTGAACACTGAAGCTTTCTTT. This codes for CASSPLLNTEAFF.

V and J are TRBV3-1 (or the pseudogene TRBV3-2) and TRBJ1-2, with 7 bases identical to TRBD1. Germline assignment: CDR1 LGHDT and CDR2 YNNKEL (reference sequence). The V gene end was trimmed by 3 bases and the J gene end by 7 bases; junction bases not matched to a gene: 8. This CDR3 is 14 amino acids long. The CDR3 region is CASSQRTGEIGYTF. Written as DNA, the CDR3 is TGTGCCAGCAGCCAGAGAACAGGGGAGATTGGCTACACCTTC.

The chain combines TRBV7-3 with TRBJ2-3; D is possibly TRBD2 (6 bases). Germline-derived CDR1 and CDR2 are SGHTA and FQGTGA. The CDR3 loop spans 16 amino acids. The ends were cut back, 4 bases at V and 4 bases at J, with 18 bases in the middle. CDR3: CASSSRGSGGADTQYF. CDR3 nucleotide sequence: TGTGCCAGCAGCTCCCGGGGGTCCGGCGGGGCAGATACGCAGTATTTT.

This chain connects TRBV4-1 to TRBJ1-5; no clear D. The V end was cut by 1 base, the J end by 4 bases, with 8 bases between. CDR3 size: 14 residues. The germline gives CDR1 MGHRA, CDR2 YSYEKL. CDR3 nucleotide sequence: TGCGCCAGCAGCCAAGGCGCTCTTAATCAGCCCCAGCATTTT. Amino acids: CASSQGALNQPQHF.

Here the CDR3 DNA reads TGTGCCAGCAGTTCAGGACAGGGGGGCAATGAGCAGTTCTTC. Translating it yields CASSSGQGGNEQFF. This chain uses TRBV6-2 or TRBV6-3 with TRBJ2-1; 10 bases agree with TRBD1. This CDR3 region has 14 residues. Germline trimming cut 4 bases from V and 6 bases from J; bases unmatched to any gene: 3. Per germline, CDR1 MNHEY and CDR2 SVGEGT.

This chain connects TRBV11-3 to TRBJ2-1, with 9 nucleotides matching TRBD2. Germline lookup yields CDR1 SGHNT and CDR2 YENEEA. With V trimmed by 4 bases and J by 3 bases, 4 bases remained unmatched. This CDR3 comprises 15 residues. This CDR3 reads CASSSRLADYNEQFF. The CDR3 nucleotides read TGTGCCAGCAGCTCCCGACTAGCGGACTACAATGAGCAGTTCTTC.